This T cell receptor beta chain was recovered during a study of blood T cell repertoires in COVID-19. V was shortened by 2 bases and J by 4 bases, with 12 bases between the two germline ends. The CDR3 is made up of 15 amino acids. Germline values: CDR1 ENHRY, CDR2 SYGVKD. Living in 24 US areas, the participants were between roughly 18 and 95 years of age. Cohorts were based on clinical histories the participants reported. Recovery meant two consecutive negative NP/OP PCR tests, professional clearance, or resolved symptoms. In the original processing: Amplifying reference gene primers gave estimates of nucleated cell counts. Assay: immunoSEQ multiplex PCR; the TCRdb copy retains only in-frame clones and omits some. The V and J calls and the clone size are those of that table, but D and trimming were determined from the DNA. Of 350,000 to 400,000 clones in the sample, 85% to 90% were seen once.

The source material was PBMCs or T cells enriched from blood (not recorded which). This clonotype was obtained from a woman aged 30 to 39 who had recovered from COVID-19. V gene TRBV10-3 combines with J gene TRBJ2-1; maybe TRBD2 (5 bases). The CDR3 DNA reads TGTGCCATCAGTGAGGACGGCGGACTTTACAATGAGCAGTTCTTC. Translating gives CAISEDGGLYNEQFF.